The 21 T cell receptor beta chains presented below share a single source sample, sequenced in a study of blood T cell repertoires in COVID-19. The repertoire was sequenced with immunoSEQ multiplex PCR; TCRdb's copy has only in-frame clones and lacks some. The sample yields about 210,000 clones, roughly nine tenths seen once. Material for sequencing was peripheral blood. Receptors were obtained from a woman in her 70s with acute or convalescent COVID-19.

Here the CDR3 reads CASSPKALAGLLTTDTQYF. DNA of the CDR3: TGTGCCAGCAGCCCTAAGGCTTTAGCGGGACTACTTACTACAGATACGCAGTATTTT. The chain carries TRBV7-2 and TRBJ2-3; 8 bases fit TRBD2. Germline trimming cut 5 bases from V and 3 bases from J; bases unmatched to any gene: 19. This CDR3 comprises 19 residues. The V gene's germline CDR1 is SGHTA and CDR2 FQGNSA. Full variable domain (rest looked up from reference TRBV7-2 and TRBJ2-3): GAGVSQSPSNKVTEKGKDVELRCDPISGHTALYWYRQSLGQGLEFLIYFQGNSAPDKSGLPSDRFSAERTGGSVSTLTIQRTQQEDSAVYLCASSPKALAGLLTTDTQYFGPGTRLTVL.

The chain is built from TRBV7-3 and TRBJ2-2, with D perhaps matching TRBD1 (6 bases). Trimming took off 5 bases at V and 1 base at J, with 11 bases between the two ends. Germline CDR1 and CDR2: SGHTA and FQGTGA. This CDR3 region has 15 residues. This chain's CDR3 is CASSAVQGNTGELFF. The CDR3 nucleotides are TGTGCCAGCAGCGCCGTACAGGGGAACACCGGGGAGCTGTTTTTT.

CDR3 bases: TGTGCCAGCAGCCAAGAAACTAGCCACGAGACCCAGTACTTC. It yields the protein CASSQETSHETQYF. This rearrangement joins TRBV4-2 to TRBJ2-5, with TRBD2 as a possible D gene (6 bases). Germline V lookup: CDR1 LGHNA, CDR2 YNFKEQ. This CDR3 contains 14 residues. Trimming cost V 0 bases and J 5 bases, with 10 bases left between them.

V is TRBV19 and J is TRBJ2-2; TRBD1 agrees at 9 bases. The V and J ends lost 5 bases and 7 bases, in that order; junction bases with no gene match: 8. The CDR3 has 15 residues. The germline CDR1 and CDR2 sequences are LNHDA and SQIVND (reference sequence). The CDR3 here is CASSVDRGRGGELFF. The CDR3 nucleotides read TGTGCCAGTAGTGTGGACAGGGGCAGAGGCGGGGAGCTGTTTTTT.

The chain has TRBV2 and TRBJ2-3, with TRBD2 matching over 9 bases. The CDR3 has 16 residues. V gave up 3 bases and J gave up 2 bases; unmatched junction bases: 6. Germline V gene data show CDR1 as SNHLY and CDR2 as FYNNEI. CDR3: CASSDDKRGVTDTQYF. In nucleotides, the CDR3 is TGTGCCAGCAGTGATGACAAGCGGGGGGTCACAGATACGCAGTATTTT. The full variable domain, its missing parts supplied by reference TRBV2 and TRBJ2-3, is EPEVTQTPSHQVTQMGQEVILRCVPISNHLYFYWYRQILGQKVEFLVSFYNNEISEKSEIFDDQFSVERPDGSNFTLKIRSTKLEDSAMYFCASSDDKRGVTDTQYFGPGTRLTVL.

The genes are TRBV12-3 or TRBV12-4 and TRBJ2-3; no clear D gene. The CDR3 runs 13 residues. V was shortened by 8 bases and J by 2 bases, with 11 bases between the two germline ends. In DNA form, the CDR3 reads TGTGCCAGCCAACAGAGATACACAGATACGCAGTATTTT. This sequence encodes CASQQRYTDTQYF.

DNA for the CDR3: TGCGCCAGCAGCTTCGGCGGGAGAGGATGGGAGACCCAGTACTTC. Amino acid sequence: CASSFGGRGWETQYF. The chain is built from TRBV5-1 and TRBJ2-5; 7 bases are a match to TRBD2. The CDR3 length is 15 residues. In germline, CDR1 is SGHRS, CDR2 YFSETQ. J gave up 5 bases and V 2 bases, and 9 bases lay outside the gene matches.

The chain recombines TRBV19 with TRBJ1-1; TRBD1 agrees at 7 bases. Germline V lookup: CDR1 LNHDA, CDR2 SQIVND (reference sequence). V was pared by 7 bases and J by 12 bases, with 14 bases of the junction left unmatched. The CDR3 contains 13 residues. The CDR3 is CASNNSRGRKTFF. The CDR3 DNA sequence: TGTGCCAGTAATAACTCGAGGGGGCGAAAGACTTTCTTT.

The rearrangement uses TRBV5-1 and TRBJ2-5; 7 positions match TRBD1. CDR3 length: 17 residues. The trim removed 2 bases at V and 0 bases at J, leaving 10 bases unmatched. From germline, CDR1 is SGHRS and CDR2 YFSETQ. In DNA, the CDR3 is TGCGCCAGCAGCTTTAACCGGACAGGAATAAACCAAGAGACCCAGTACTTC. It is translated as CASSFNRTGINQETQYF.

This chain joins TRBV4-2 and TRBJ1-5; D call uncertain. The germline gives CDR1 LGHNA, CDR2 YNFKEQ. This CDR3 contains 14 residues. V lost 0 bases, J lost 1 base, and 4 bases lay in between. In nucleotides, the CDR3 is TGTGCCAGCAGCCAAGAACTAAGCAATCAGCCCCAGCATTTT. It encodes CASSQELSNQPQHF.

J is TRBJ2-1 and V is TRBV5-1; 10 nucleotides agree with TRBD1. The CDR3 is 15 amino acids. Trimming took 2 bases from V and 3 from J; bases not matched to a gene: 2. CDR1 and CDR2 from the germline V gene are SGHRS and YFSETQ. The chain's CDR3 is CASSFGQGDYNEQFF. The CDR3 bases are TGCGCCAGCAGCTTCGGACAGGGGGACTACAATGAGCAGTTCTTC.

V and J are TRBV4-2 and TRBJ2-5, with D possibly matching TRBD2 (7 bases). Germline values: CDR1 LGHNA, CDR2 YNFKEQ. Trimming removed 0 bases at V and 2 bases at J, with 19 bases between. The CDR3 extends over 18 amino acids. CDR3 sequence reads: CASSQDRRGGTGQETQYF. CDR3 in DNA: TGTGCCAGCAGCCAAGATAGGAGGGGGGGGACGGGACAAGAGACCCAGTACTTC.

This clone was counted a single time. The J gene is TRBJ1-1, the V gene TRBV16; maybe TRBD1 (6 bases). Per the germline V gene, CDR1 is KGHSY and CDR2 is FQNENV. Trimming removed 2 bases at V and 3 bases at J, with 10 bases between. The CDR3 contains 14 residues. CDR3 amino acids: CASSQQGGHTEAFF. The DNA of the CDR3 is TGTGCCAGCAGCCAACAAGGGGGACACACTGAAGCTTTCTTT.

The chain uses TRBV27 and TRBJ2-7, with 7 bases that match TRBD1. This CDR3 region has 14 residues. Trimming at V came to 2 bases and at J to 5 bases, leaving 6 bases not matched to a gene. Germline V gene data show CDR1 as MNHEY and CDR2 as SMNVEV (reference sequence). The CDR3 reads CASSLNRGIHEQYF. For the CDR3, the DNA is TGTGCCAGCAGTTTAAACAGGGGTATCCACGAGCAGTACTTC.

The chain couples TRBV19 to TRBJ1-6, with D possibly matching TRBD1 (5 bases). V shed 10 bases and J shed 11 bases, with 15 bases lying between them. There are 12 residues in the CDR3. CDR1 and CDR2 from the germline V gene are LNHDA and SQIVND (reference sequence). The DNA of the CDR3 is TGTGCCACCTCCCCAGGGTCTGCACCCCTCCACTTT. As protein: CATSPGSAPLHF.

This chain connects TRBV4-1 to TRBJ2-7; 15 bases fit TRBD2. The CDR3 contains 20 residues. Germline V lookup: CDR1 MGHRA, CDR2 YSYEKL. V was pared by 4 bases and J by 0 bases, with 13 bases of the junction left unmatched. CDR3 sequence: CASSPPSGLAGGSRSYEQYF. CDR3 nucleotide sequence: TGCGCCAGCAGCCCTCCCTCCGGACTAGCGGGAGGGTCCCGCTCCTACGAGCAGTACTTC.

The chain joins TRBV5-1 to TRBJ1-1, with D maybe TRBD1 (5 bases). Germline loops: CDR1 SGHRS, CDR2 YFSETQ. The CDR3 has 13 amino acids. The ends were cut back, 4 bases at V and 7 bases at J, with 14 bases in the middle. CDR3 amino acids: CASSPEGWGEAFF. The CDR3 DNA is TGCGCCAGCAGCCCGGAGGGGTGGGGTGAAGCTTTCTTT.

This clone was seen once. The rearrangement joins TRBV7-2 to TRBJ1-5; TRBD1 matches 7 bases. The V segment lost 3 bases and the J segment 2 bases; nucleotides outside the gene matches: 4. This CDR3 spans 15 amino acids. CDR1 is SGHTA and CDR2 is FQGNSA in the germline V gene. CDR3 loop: CASSFARGGNQPQHF. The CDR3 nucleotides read TGTGCCAGCAGCTTCGCCAGGGGGGGCAATCAGCCCCAGCATTTT.

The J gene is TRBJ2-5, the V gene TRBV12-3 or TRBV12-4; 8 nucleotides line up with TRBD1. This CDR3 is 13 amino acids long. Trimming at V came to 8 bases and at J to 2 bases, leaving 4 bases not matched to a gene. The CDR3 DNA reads TGTGCCAGCCGCAGACAGGGGCAAGAGACCCAGTACTTC. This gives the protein CASRRQGQETQYF.

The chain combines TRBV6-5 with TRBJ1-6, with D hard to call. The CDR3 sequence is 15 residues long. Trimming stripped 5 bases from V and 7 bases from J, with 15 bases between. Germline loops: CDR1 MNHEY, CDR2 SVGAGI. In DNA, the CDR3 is TGTGCCAGCAGTCTAATGGTCTTACGGAATTCACCCCTCCACTTT. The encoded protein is CASSLMVLRNSPLHF.

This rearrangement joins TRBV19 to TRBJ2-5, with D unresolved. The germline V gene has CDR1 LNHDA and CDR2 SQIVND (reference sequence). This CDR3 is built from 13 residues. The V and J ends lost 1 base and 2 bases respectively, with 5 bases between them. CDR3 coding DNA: TGTGCCAGTAGTATAGTCCCGCAAGAGACCCAGTACTTC. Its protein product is CASSIVPQETQYF.